Below are 21 T cell receptor beta chains sequenced from a single sample in a study of T cell repertoires in cytomegalovirus infection. TCRdb re-called the reads with MiXCR, one entry per CDR3 protein. The sample includes about 450,000 distinct CDR3 sequences, under 40% of them seen just once. The sequenced sample consisted of PBMCs. The receptors derive from a human donor in good health (CMV status not recorded). Some clones in this sample may be carry-over from other donors' samples.

The rearrangement joins TRBV6-5 to TRBJ1-1; D is perhaps TRBD1 (6 bases). There are 15 residues in the CDR3. Trimming took off 5 bases at V and 3 bases at J, with 16 bases between the two ends. CDR1 is MNHEY and CDR2 is SVGAGI in the germline V gene. The CDR3: CASSNHQGGDTEAFF. CDR3 nucleotide sequence: TGTGCCAGCAGTAACCATCAAGGGGGTGACACTGAAGCTTTCTTT.

The chain recombines TRBV29-1 with TRBJ1-2, with D uncertain. Per the germline V gene, CDR1 is SQVTM and CDR2 is ANQGSEA. The CDR3 covers 12 residues. V lost 7 bases, J lost 3 bases, and 12 bases lay in between. The CDR3 spells CSGREGDYGYTF. CDR3 nucleotides: TGCAGCGGCCGAGAAGGAGACTATGGCTACACCTTC. Drawing the rest from reference TRBV29-1 and TRBJ1-2, the complete variable domain is SAVISQKPSRDICQRGTSLTIQCQVDSQVTMMFWYRQQPGQSLTLIATANQGSEATYESGFVIDKFPISRPNLTFSTLTVSNMSPEDSSIYLCSGREGDYGYTFGSGTRLTVV.

This clonotype has only a few counts. CDR3 sequence (DNA): TGTGCCAGCAGCTTAGTAGGGTTAATCGGCACAGATACGCAGTATTTT. Protein: CASSLVGLIGTDTQYF. The chain carries TRBV11-2 and TRBJ2-3; D is undetermined. CDR1 and CDR2 (germline): SGHAT, FQNNGV. The CDR3 consists of 16 residues. The germline V and J ends were trimmed by 1 base and 1 base, with 12 bases remaining between them.

This clonotype has a count of ten or more. The chain uses TRBV5-4 and TRBJ1-2, with 7 positions matching TRBD1. The CDR3 spans 14 residues. The trim removed 1 base at V and 2 bases at J, leaving 2 bases unmatched. Germline V CDR1 and CDR2: SGHNT, YYREEE (reference sequence). The CDR3 nucleotides are TGTGCCAGCAGCTTGACGGGACAGAACTATGGCTACACCTTC. Translated: CASSLTGQNYGYTF.

The chain carries TRBV5-1 and TRBJ2-3; TRBD1 is a possible D gene (5 bases). V was clipped by 4 bases and J by 0 bases, with 12 bases between them. In germline, CDR1 is SGHRS, CDR2 YFSETQ. The CDR3 contains 15 residues. CDR3: CASSADTISTDTQYF. The DNA of the CDR3 is TGCGCCAGCAGCGCGGACACTATAAGCACAGATACGCAGTATTTT.

This clonotype was seen a few times. The rearrangement joins TRBV7-3 to TRBJ1-1; 7 bases are shared with TRBD1. CDR3 length: 15 amino acids. With V trimmed by 5 bases and J by 1 base, 7 bases remained unmatched. In germline, CDR1 is SGHTA, CDR2 FQGTGA. In DNA, the CDR3 is TGTGCCAGCAGCCAATCGACAGGGAAGAACACTGAAGCTTTCTTT. Translated, it gives CASSQSTGKNTEAFF.

This clonotype was recorded a few times. The CDR3 DNA follows: TGTGCCAGCAGCCCACCAGGACAGTCGAGCAATCAGCCCCAGCATTTT. This codes for CASSPPGQSSNQPQHF. The J gene is TRBJ1-5, the V gene TRBV7-8, with D perhaps TRBD1 (6 bases). The length of the CDR3 is 16 residues. CDR1 and CDR2 from the germline V gene are SGHVS and FQNEAQ. V lost 5 bases and J lost 1, with 15 bases in between. The full variable domain, its missing parts supplied by reference TRBV7-8 and TRBJ1-5, is GAGVSQSPRYKVAKRGQDVALRCDPISGHVSLFWYQQALGQGPEFLTYFQNEAQLDKSGLPSDRFFAERPEGSVSTLKIQRTQQEDSAVYLCASSPPGQSSNQPQHFGDGTRLSIL.

Turning to this clonotype: Possible read error: a much larger clone is one base away. The V call is TRBV7-2, the J call TRBJ2-1; the D is unclear. Looked up from germline, CDR1 is SGHTA and CDR2 is FQGNSA. This CDR3 has 15 amino acids. CDR3 region: CASSLTGSNYKEQFF. The CDR3 DNA is TGTGCCAGCAGCCTAACTGGCTCGAACTACAAGGAGCAGTTCTTC.

The chain has TRBV7-6 and TRBJ2-1; possibly TRBD2 for D (6 bases). The CDR3 runs 15 residues. Trimming shortened V by 2 bases and J by 6 bases, and 14 bases separated the two germline ends. CDR1 and CDR2 from the germline V gene are SGHVS and FNYEAQ. The CDR3 DNA reads TGTGCCAGCAGCTTATCCGGGGGTCGGCTCAATGAGCAGTTCTTC. Its translation: CASSLSGGRLNEQFF.

This clonotype was observed a few times. This chain links TRBV19 with TRBJ2-7, with a tentative D call TRBD2 (5 bases). Trimming left V 11 bases short and J 4 bases short, with 21 bases between. The CDR3 length is 14 residues. Germline-derived CDR1 and CDR2 are LNHDA and SQIVND (reference sequence). The CDR3: CASGVGPATYEQYF. The CDR3 nucleotides are TGTGCCTCCGGGGTCGGGCCCGCCACATACGAGCAGTACTTC. Looking up the rest from reference TRBV19 and TRBJ2-7 gives the full variable domain: DGGITQSPKYLFRKEGQNVTLSCEQNLNHDAMYWYRQDPGQGLRLIYYSQIVNDFQKGDIAEGYSVSREKKESFPLTVTSAQKNPTAFYLCASGVGPATYEQYFGPGTRLTVT.

This clonotype was counted between two and nine times. This chain connects TRBV7-9 to TRBJ2-1, with D uncertain. This CDR3 comprises 16 residues. In germline, CDR1 is SEHNR, CDR2 FQNEAQ (reference sequence). Trimming stripped 6 bases from V and 3 bases from J, with 18 bases between. The CDR3 bases are TGTGCCAGCAGTCCAAGCCCGCATAGCCGCTACAATGAGCAGTTCTTC. Encoded protein: CASSPSPHSRYNEQFF.

This chain joins TRBV5-1 and TRBJ2-3, with 8 bases aligning to TRBD2. The CDR3 consists of 15 residues. V gave up 0 bases and J gave up 2 bases; unmatched junction bases: 2. Germline V gene sequence: CDR1 SGHRS, CDR2 YFSETQ. This CDR3 reads CASSLVSGTTDTQYF. Here the CDR3 DNA reads TGCGCCAGCAGCTTGGTTAGCGGGACCACAGATACGCAGTATTTT.

The sample holds a few counts of this clonotype. V is TRBV6-6 and J is TRBJ2-3; D is possibly TRBD1 or TRBD2 (6 bases each). This CDR3 region has 15 residues. V lost 6 bases and J lost 0, with 13 bases in between. Per germline, CDR1 MNHNY and CDR2 SVGAGI (reference sequence). CDR3 sequence (DNA): TGTGCCAGCAGCTTCTGGAGGGGGAGCACAGATACGCAGTATTTT. Translation: CASSFWRGSTDTQYF.

This clonotype was detected ten times or more. The V and J genes are TRBV7-2 and TRBJ2-5, with 8 positions matching TRBD2. The V and J ends lost 5 bases and 5 bases, in that order; junction bases with no gene match: 7. Germline CDR1 SGHTA, CDR2 FQGNSA. CDR3 size: 14 residues. CDR3 region: CASSRGLASETQYF. The CDR3 region has the DNA TGTGCCAGCAGCCGAGGACTAGCCAGCGAGACCCAGTACTTC.

Concerning this clonotype: A much bigger clone sits one base away, suggesting this may be a read error. J is TRBJ2-7 and V is TRBV2, with a possible D match to TRBD2 (5 bases). The CDR3 totals 13 residues. The germline CDR1 and CDR2 sequences are SNHLY and FYNNEI. The CDR3 bases are TGTGCCACAGTCCCTCGGGCCGACTACGCGCAGTACTTC. Amino acids: CATVPRADYAQYF.

The V gene is TRBV18, the J gene TRBJ2-7; the match to TRBD1 covers 7 bases. J was trimmed by 5 bases and V by 3 bases; bases with no gene match: 10. This CDR3 has 15 residues. Per the germline V gene, CDR1 is KGHSH and CDR2 is LQKENI. CDR3 in amino acids: CASSPDRAGGHEQYF. The CDR3 region has the DNA TGTGCCAGCTCACCCGACAGGGCTGGGGGTCACGAGCAGTACTTC.

This clonotype was counted ten times or more. The rearrangement joins TRBV7-6 to TRBJ1-1; 7 nucleotides agree with TRBD1. The ends lost 0 bases at V and 5 bases at J; junction bases unmatched: 9. The germline CDR1 and CDR2 sequences are SGHVS and FNYEAQ. The CDR3 has 16 amino acids. CDR3 amino acids: CASSLAAAGGRTEAFF. The CDR3, as DNA: TGTGCCAGCAGCTTAGCGGCAGCAGGGGGGAGAACTGAAGCTTTCTTT.

V usage is TRBV19 and J usage is TRBJ2-4; maybe TRBD1 (6 bases). Germline V lookup: CDR1 LNHDA, CDR2 SQIVND (reference sequence). The CDR3 loop spans 14 amino acids. The V and J ends lost 2 bases and 13 bases respectively, with 18 bases between them. CDR3 residues: CASSILAGESPQYF. The CDR3 DNA follows: TGTGCCAGTAGTATATTGGCAGGGGAGTCTCCCCAGTACTTC. Filled out from reference TRBV19 and TRBJ2-4, the complete variable domain reads DGGITQSPKYLFRKEGQNVTLSCEQNLNHDAMYWYRQDPGQGLRLIYYSQIVNDFQKGDIAEGYSVSREKKESFPLTVTSAQKNPTAFYLCASSILAGESPQYFGAGTRLSVL.

The sample holds a few counts of this clonotype. This rearrangement joins TRBV6-6 to TRBJ1-5, with a weak D call TRBD1 (5 bases). This CDR3 has 17 residues. V lost 6 bases to trimming and J lost 0 bases, with 18 bases between them. In germline, CDR1 is MNHNY, CDR2 SVGAGI (reference sequence). CDR3 in DNA: TGTGCCAGCAGGGAGACAGTCCGGGCAGGTAGCAATCAGCCCCAGCATTTT. It codes for CASRETVRAGSNQPQHF.

This rearrangement joins TRBV25-1 to TRBJ1-5; maybe TRBD1 (5 bases). The V end lost 3 bases, the J end lost 5 bases, and 8 bases lay between the germline ends. CDR3 length: 13 residues. CDR1 and CDR2 (germline): MGHDK, SYGVNS. CDR3: CASSDWGDQPQHF. In DNA, the CDR3 is TGTGCCAGCAGTGATTGGGGGGATCAGCCCCAGCATTTT.

This clonotype was detected ten times or more. This chain links TRBV7-8 with TRBJ2-5, with a possible D match to TRBD1 (6 bases). This CDR3 region has 14 residues. The V end lost 2 bases, the J end lost 4 bases, and 11 bases lay between the germline ends. The germline V gene encodes CDR1 SGHVS and CDR2 FQNEAQ. The CDR3 spells CASSLQQGRETQYF. In DNA, the CDR3 is TGTGCCAGCAGCTTACAGCAGGGGCGAGAGACCCAGTACTTC.